These 20 T cell receptor beta chains originate from one sample sequenced in a study of T cell responses to AZD1222 COVID-19 vaccine. Assay: immunoSEQ multiplex PCR; the TCRdb copy retains only in-frame clones and omits some. This table has 130,000 or so clones, 70% to 90% appearing once. The sample consisted of peripheral blood, taken on day 0 of AZD1222 vaccination. The receptors originated from an adult in good health.

The chain employs TRBV5-4 and TRBJ2-7; D is possibly TRBD1 or TRBD2 (5 bases each). V was trimmed by 0 bases and J by 0 bases, leaving 10 bases between them. Germline CDR1 reads SGHNT; CDR2 reads YYREEE (reference sequence). CDR3 size: 15 residues. DNA for the CDR3: TGTGCCAGCAGCTTGGAACGGGACCCCTCCTACGAGCAGTACTTC. It codes for CASSLERDPSYEQYF.

The chain joins TRBV6-2 or TRBV6-3 to TRBJ1-2; weak D call: TRBD1 (5 bases). The CDR3 consists of 13 residues. CDR1 and CDR2 from the germline V gene are MNHEY and SVGEGT. Trimming left V 2 bases short and J 4 bases short, with 8 bases between. CDR3 in DNA: TGTGCCAGCAGTTACGGACATATCTATGGCTACACCTTC. The encoded protein is CASSYGHIYGYTF.

The chain recombines TRBV9 with TRBJ1-3; tentatively, D is TRBD1 (6 bases). The CDR3 is 15 residues long. Germline V gene data show CDR1 as SGDLS and CDR2 as YYNGEE. V was shortened by 1 base and J by 8 bases, with 16 bases between the two germline ends. CDR3 DNA sequence: TGTGCCAGCAGCGTATATAACAGGGTTAGCGACACCATATATTTT. Its translation: CASSVYNRVSDTIYF.

This chain uses TRBV5-1 with TRBJ2-1, with D maybe TRBD2 (7 bases). The germline V gene has CDR1 SGHRS and CDR2 YFSETQ. This CDR3 comprises 15 residues. V lost 0 bases, J lost 8 bases, and 15 bases lay in between. Here the CDR3 reads CASSLVAGAGDEQFF. The CDR3 nucleotides are TGCGCCAGCAGCTTGGTTGCGGGGGCCGGGGATGAGCAGTTCTTC.

This clone has only one observation. This chain joins TRBV3-1 (or the pseudogene TRBV3-2) and TRBJ1-4, with unresolved D. Trimming pared 4 bases from V and 10 bases from J, leaving 10 bases between. This CDR3 spans 12 amino acids. CDR1 is LGHDT and CDR2 is YNNKEL in the germline V gene (reference sequence). The CDR3 coding sequence is TGTGCCAGCAGCCCGGGTACGGGAAAACTGTTTTTT. Translation gives CASSPGTGKLFF.

The CDR3 sequence is CASSYYLGSDTQYF. CDR3 bases: TGTGCCAGCAGTTACTATCTAGGTTCAGATACGCAGTATTTT. This chain links TRBV6-5 with TRBJ2-3; D uncertain. Germline lookup yields CDR1 MNHEY and CDR2 SVGAGI. CDR3 length equals 14 residues. Trimming stripped 1 base from V and 4 bases from J, with 9 bases between.

In its sample, this clone was seen once. This chain connects TRBV5-5 to TRBJ2-7, with unresolved D. V was shortened by 0 bases and J by 2 bases, with 3 bases between the two germline ends. Germline V gene data show CDR1 as SGHKS and CDR2 as YYEKEE (reference sequence). The CDR3 runs 12 residues. The DNA for the CDR3 is TGTGCCAGCAGCTTGGTCGCCTACGAGCAGTACTTC. It codes for CASSLVAYEQYF.

The chain is built from TRBV10-1 and TRBJ2-7; the D gene is possibly TRBD2 (6 bases). Trimming pared 6 bases from V and 11 bases from J, leaving 23 bases between. This CDR3 has 14 residues. Germline V gene data show CDR1 as WNHNN and CDR2 as SYGVQD (reference sequence). In DNA, the CDR3 is TGCGCCAGCAGGGCGGAGGGAGGCTGGGTCGCCGAGTACTTC. Translating gives CASRAEGGWVAEYF.

The chain couples TRBV6-5 to TRBJ1-6; D call uncertain. CDR3 length equals 15 residues. Germline lookup yields CDR1 MNHEY and CDR2 SVGAGI. V shed 6 bases and J shed 6 bases, with 15 bases lying between them. The CDR3 DNA follows: TGTGCCAGCAGCTTCGACGGGATAGGTAATTCACCCCTCCACTTT. Translating it yields CASSFDGIGNSPLHF.

This clone has only a few counts. The chain employs TRBV6-1 and TRBJ1-1, with unresolved D. This CDR3 is built from 13 residues. Deletions cut 3 bases from V and 2 bases from J, with 7 bases between. Germline lookup yields CDR1 MNHNS and CDR2 SASEGT. DNA for the CDR3: TGTGCCAGCAGTGATAGCGACAACACTGAAGCTTTCTTT. Amino acids: CASSDSDNTEAFF.

As regards this clone: The same CDR3 can be traced to other DNA sequences in this sample. The chain combines TRBV5-1 with TRBJ1-3; TRBD1 matches at 7 bases. The ends lost 4 bases at V and 0 bases at J; junction bases unmatched: 4. The CDR3 consists of 15 residues. Germline V gene data show CDR1 as SGHRS and CDR2 as YFSETQ. In DNA, the CDR3 is TGCGCCAGCAGCCCCGGACAGGCCTCTGGAAACACCATATATTTT. Its protein product is CASSPGQASGNTIYF.

This sequence joins TRBV4-1 and TRBJ1-1; 8 nucleotides align to TRBD1. CDR1 and CDR2 (germline): MGHRA, YSYEKL. This CDR3 has 17 amino acids. The V segment lost 4 bases and the J segment 0 bases; nucleotides outside the gene matches: 10. The CDR3 sequence is CASSRTGRNGMNTEAFF. CDR3 in DNA: TGCGCCAGCAGCCGGACAGGGCGAAACGGTATGAACACTGAAGCTTTCTTT.

This sequence joins TRBV29-1 and TRBJ1-4; D is ambiguous. CDR3 length: 11 residues. CDR1 is SQVTM and CDR2 is ANQGSEA in the germline V gene. Trimming took off 3 bases at V and 5 bases at J, with 4 bases between the two ends. DNA of the CDR3: TGCAGCGTTGACTACAATGAAAAACTGTTTTTT. Its protein is CSVDYNEKLFF.

CDR3 residues: CAAGANVLTF. The CDR3 DNA reads TGTGCGGCTGGGGCCAACGTCCTGACTTTC. The V and J genes are TRBV19 and TRBJ2-6; no clear D gene. Germline CDR1 and CDR2: LNHDA and SQIVND (reference sequence). The CDR3 runs to 10 residues.

As DNA, the CDR3 is TGCGCCAGCAGCTTGGGTCTAGCGGGAGGCCTCGATGAGCAGTTCTTC. It specifies CASSLGLAGGLDEQFF. The chain is built from TRBV5-1 and TRBJ2-1, with 11 bases matching TRBD2. CDR1 is SGHRS and CDR2 is YFSETQ in the germline V gene. With 0 bases clipped from V and 8 bases from J, the junction kept 7 bases outside the gene matches. CDR3 length equals 16 residues.

CDR3 region: CASSPVWGTEAFF. CDR3 DNA: TGTGCCAGCAGTCCCGTGTGGGGCACTGAAGCTTTCTTT. This rearrangement joins TRBV12-3 or TRBV12-4 to TRBJ1-1; D is undetermined. Trimming shortened V by 5 bases and J by 4 bases, and 11 bases separated the two germline ends. CDR3 length: 13 amino acids.

This chain uses TRBV6-4 with TRBJ1-1, with 7 bases aligning to TRBD1. Germline-derived CDR1 and CDR2 are MRHNA and SNTAGT. Trimming took 3 bases from V and 9 from J; bases not matched to a gene: 10. The CDR3 loop spans 14 amino acids. The CDR3 region has the DNA TGTGCCAGCAGTGAGGACAGGTTGAGTACTAAAGCTTTCTTT. As protein: CASSEDRLSTKAFF.

The rearrangement uses TRBV28 and TRBJ2-7; 9 positions agree with TRBD1. This CDR3 is built from 15 residues. CDR1 MDHEN and CDR2 SYDVKM come from the germline V gene. V gave up 6 bases and J gave up 4 bases; unmatched junction bases: 10. In DNA form, the CDR3 reads TGTGCCAGCAGCCCTCCGGGACAGGGATCGTACGAGCAGTACTTC. It translates to CASSPPGQGSYEQYF.

This chain joins TRBV7-9 and TRBJ2-2; perhaps TRBD2 as D (6 bases). The CDR3 spans 14 residues. CDR1 and CDR2 (germline): SEHNR, FQNEAQ (reference sequence). Trimming stripped 5 bases from V and 1 base from J, with 8 bases between. The CDR3 nucleotides are TGTGCCAGCAGCGTCGGGGGGAACACCGGGGAGCTGTTTTTT. Translated, it gives CASSVGGNTGELFF.

The chain recombines TRBV6-1 with TRBJ1-5, with D maybe TRBD1 (5 bases). This CDR3 spans 15 amino acids. V gave up 3 bases and J gave up 13 bases, with 22 bases separating them. In germline, CDR1 is MNHNS, CDR2 SASEGT. CDR3 amino acids: CASSERRDRLDPQHF. The CDR3, as DNA: TGTGCCAGCAGTGAGCGCAGGGACCGCCTGGATCCTCAGCATTTT.